This T cell receptor beta chain came from a study of blood T cell repertoires in COVID-19. Study details: Acute and convalescent COVID-19 specimens originated in the United States, Italy and Spain.

Source study methods: Estimation of nucleated cell counts was performed using reference gene primer amplification. Clones were sequenced by immunoSEQ multiplex PCR, and TCRdb holds only the in-frame ones, with some missing. V and J calls plus clone size are reproduced from that table; the DNA served to infer D and trimming. The profile shows more than 150,000 clones, roughly nine tenths of them singletons. The TCR originated in a man aged 40-55 years with acute or convalescent COVID-19. Material: peripheral blood.

CDR3 coding DNA: TGTGCCAGCAGTTTGGGCAGGGGCAATCAGCCCCAGCATTTT. It is translated as CASSLGRGNQPQHF. The rearrangement joins TRBV27 to TRBJ1-5, with D maybe TRBD1 (5 bases). The CDR3 consists of 14 residues. The germline CDR1 and CDR2 sequences are MNHEY and SMNVEV (reference sequence). V gave up 3 bases and J gave up 2 bases, with 8 bases separating them.